This is a list of T cell receptor beta chains from one sample in a study of T cell responses to AZD1222 COVID-19 vaccine. Here immunoSEQ multiplex PCR was the method, and the copy in TCRdb shows in-frame clones only, minus some. The sample lists roughly 100,000 clones; more than 70% were seen once. The sequencing used peripheral blood, collected on day 0 of AZD1222 vaccination. The origin of the receptors is an adult in good health. CDR3s include the opening cysteine and the closing phenylalanine or tryptophan.

J: TRBJ1-5
V: TRBV3-1/TRBV3-2
CDR3: CASSQDGGRGRLLGNQPQHF

J: TRBJ1-3
V: TRBV19
CDR3: CASIDRAGNTIYF

J: TRBJ1-6
V: TRBV2
CDR3: CASSDRVLSRRLHF

J: TRBJ1-5
V: TRBV6-5
CDR3: CASRNSGVNNQPQHF

J: TRBJ1-2
V: TRBV28
CDR3: CASSFLAGAGVNYGYTF

J: TRBJ1-3
V: TRBV6-5
CDR3: CASISGNTIYF

J: TRBJ1-2
V: TRBV5-1
CDR3: CASSLGDRGNYGYTF

J: TRBJ2-5
V: TRBV7-9
CDR3: CASSLGEETQYF

J: TRBJ1-2
V: TRBV18
CDR3: CASSPKQEPNYGYTF

J: TRBJ1-1
V: TRBV2
CDR3: CASRRMGESFF

J: TRBJ1-2
V: TRBV28
CDR3: CASSSGGYGYTF

J: TRBJ2-1
V: TRBV9
CDR3: CASSPGDGAYNEQFF

J: TRBJ2-2
V: TRBV10-3
CDR3: CAIRSGTPTGSGELFF

J: TRBJ2-2
V: TRBV7-9
CDR3: CASRRGGAMGTGELFF

J: TRBJ1-1
V: TRBV18
CDR3: CASSPMGDTEAFF

J: TRBJ2-1
V: TRBV19
CDR3: CASLTPRTYNEQFF

J: TRBJ2-1
V: TRBV7-3
CDR3: CASSFKGPSAGSYNEQFF

J: TRBJ2-4
V: TRBV6-2/TRBV6-3
CDR3: CASSPPGPGDIQYF

J: TRBJ1-2
V: TRBV28
CDR3: CASSSPDRGRHGYTF

J: TRBJ2-2
V: TRBV9
CDR3: CASSGSGKSGELFF

J: TRBJ1-1
V: TRBV3-1/TRBV3-2
CDR3: CASSPGDVITEAFF

J: TRBJ1-5
V: TRBV6-6
CDR3: CASSPGTGTHSNQPQHF

J: TRBJ1-2
V: TRBV7-3
CDR3: CASSLWGLFGYTF

J: TRBJ1-4
V: TRBV7-7
CDR3: CASSPSGGINEKLFF

J: TRBJ1-5
V: TRBV18
CDR3: CASSPSELPNQPQHF

J: TRBJ1-2
V: TRBV23-1
CDR3: CASSQSKSFTIGYTF